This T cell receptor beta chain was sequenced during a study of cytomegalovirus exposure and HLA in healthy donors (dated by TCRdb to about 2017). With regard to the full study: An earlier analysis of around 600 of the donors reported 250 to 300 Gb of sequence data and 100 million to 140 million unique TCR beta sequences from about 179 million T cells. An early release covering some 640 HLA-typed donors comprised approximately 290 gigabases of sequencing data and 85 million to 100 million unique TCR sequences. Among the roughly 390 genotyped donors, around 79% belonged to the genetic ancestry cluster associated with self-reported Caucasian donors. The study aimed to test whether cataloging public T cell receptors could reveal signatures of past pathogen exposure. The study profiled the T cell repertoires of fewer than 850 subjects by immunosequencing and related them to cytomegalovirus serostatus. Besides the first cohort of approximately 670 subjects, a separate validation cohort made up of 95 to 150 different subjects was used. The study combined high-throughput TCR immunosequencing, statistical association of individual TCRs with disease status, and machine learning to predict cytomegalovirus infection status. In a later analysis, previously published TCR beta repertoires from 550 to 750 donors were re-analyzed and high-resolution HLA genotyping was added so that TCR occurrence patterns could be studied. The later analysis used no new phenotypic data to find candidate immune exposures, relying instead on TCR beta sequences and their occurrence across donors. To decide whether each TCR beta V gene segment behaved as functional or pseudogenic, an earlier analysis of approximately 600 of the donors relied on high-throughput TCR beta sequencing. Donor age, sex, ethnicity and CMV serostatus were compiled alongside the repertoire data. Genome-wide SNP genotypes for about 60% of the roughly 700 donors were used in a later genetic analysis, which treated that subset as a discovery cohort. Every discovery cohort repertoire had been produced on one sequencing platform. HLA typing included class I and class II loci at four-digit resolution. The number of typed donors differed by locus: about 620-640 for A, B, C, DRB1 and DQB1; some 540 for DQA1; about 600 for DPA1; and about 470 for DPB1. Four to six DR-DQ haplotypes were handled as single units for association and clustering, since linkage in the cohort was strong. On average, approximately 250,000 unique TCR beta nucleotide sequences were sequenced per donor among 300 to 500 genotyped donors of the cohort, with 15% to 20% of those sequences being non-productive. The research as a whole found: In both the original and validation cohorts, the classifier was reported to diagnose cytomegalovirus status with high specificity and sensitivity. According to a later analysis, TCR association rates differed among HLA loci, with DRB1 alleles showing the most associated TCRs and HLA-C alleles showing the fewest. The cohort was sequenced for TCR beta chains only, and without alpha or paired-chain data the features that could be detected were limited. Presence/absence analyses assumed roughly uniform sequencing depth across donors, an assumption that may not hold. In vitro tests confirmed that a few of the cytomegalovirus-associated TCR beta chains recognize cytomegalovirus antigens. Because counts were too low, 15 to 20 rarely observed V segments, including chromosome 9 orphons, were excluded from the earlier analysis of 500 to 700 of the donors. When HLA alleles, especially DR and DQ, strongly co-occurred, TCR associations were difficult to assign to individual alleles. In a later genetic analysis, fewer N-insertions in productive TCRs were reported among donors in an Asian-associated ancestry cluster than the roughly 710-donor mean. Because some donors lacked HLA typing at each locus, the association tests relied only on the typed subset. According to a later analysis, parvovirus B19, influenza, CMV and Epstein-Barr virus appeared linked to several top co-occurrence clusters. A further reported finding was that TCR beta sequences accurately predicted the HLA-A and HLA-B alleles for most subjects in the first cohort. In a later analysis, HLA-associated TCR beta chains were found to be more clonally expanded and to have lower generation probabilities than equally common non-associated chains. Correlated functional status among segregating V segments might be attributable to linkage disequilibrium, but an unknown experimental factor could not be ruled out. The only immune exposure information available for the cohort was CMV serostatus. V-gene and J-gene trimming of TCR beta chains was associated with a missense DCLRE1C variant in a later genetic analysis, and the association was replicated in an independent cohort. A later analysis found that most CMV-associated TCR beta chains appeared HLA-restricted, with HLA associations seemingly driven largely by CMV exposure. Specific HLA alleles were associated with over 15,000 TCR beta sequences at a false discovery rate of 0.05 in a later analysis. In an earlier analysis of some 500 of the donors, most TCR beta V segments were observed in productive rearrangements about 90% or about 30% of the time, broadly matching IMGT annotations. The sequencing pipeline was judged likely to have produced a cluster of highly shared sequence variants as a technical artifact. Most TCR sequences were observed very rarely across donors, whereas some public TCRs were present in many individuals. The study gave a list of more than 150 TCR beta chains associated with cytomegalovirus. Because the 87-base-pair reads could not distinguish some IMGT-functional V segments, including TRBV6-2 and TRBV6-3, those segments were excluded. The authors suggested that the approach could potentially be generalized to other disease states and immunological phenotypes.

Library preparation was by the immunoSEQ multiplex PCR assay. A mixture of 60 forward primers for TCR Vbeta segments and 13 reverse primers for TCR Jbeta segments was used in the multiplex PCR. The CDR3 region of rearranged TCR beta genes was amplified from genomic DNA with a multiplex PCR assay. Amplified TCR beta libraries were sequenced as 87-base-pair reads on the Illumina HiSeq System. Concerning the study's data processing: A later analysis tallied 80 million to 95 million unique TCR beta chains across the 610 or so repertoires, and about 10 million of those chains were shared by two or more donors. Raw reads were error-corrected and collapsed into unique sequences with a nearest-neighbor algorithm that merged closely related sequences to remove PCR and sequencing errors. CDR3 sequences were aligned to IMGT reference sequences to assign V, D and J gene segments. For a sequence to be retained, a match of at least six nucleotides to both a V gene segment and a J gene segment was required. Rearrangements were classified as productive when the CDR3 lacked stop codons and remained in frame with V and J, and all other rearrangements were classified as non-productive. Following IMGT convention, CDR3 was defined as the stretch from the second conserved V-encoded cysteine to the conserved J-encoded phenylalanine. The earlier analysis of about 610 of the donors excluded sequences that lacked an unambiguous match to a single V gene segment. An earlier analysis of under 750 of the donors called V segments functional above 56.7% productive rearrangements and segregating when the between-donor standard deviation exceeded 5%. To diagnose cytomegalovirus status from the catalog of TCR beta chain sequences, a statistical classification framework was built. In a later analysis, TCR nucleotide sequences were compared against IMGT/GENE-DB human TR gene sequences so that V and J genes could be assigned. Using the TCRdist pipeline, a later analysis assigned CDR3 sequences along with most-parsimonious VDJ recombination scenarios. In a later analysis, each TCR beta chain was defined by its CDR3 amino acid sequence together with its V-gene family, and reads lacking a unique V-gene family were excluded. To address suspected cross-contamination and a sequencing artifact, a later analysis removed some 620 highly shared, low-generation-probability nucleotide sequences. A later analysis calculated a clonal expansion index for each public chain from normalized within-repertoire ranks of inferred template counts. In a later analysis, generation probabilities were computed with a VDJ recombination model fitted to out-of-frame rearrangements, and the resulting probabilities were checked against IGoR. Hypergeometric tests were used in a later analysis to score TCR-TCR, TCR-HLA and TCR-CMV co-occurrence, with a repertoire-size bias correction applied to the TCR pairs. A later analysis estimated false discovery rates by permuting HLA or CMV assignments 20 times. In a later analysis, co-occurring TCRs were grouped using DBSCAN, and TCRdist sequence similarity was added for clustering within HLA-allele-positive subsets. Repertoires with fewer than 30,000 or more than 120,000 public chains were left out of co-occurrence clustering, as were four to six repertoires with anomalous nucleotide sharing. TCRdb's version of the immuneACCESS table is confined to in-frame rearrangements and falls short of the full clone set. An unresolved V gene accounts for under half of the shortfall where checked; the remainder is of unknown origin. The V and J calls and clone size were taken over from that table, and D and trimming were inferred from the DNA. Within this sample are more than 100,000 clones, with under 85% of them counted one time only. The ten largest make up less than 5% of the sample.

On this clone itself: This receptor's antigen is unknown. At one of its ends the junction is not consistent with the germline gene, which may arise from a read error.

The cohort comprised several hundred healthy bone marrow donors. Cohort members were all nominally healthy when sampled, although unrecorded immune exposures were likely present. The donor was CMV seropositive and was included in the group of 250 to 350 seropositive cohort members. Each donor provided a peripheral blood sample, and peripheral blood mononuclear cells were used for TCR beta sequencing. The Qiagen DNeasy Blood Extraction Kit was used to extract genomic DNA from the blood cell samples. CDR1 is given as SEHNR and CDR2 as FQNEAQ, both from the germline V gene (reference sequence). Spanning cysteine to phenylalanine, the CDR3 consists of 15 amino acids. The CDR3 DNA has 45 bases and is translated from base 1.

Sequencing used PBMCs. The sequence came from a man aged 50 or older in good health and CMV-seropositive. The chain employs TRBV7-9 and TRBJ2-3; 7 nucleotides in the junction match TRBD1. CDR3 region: CSSSFYRGELDTQYF. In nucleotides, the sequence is TGTTCCAGCAGCTTTTACAGGGGAGAGTTAGATACGCAGTATTTT.